These 22 T cell receptor beta chains share one sample of origin, sequenced in a study of cytomegalovirus exposure and HLA in healthy donors. With 60 Vbeta and 13 Jbeta primers, the PCR was carried out. Clones were sequenced by immunoSEQ multiplex PCR, and TCRdb holds only the in-frame ones, with some missing. The sample yields 96,000 or so clones, of which the top ten take up just under 3.5%. Sequencing input: PBMCs. The receptors here all came from a woman in her twenties or thirties in good health and CMV-seronegative.

The CDR3 spells CASSVGTGFTDTQYF. The CDR3 coding sequence is TGTGCCAGCAGCGTCGGGACAGGGTTTACAGATACGCAGTATTTT. This chain connects TRBV9 to TRBJ2-3; 9 positions agree with TRBD1. V lost 2 bases to trimming and J lost 3 bases; unmatched junction nucleotides: 4. Germline V gives CDR1 SGDLS, CDR2 YYNGEE. CDR3 length: 15 amino acids.

V gene TRBV28 combines with J gene TRBJ1-4, with a weak D call TRBD1 (6 bases). CDR1 and CDR2 from the germline V gene are MDHEN and SYDVKM. Trimming left V 4 bases short and J 0 bases short, with 15 bases between. The CDR3 has 17 amino acids. The CDR3 sequence is CASSSGQIFATNEKLFF. CDR3 in DNA: TGTGCCAGCAGTTCCGGACAGATTTTTGCAACTAATGAAAAACTGTTTTTT.

The CDR3 spells CASSSPRDRGDEQYF. CDR3 sequence (DNA): TGTGCCAGCAGCTCGCCTAGGGACAGGGGCGACGAGCAGTACTTC. The V and J genes are TRBV5-8 and TRBJ2-7, with 10 bases lining up with TRBD1. The CDR3 is 15 amino acids. Germline V lookup: CDR1 SGHTS, CDR2 YDEGEE. The junction had 8 bases not matched to a gene; V was cut back by 3 bases and J by 5 bases.

This chain links TRBV2 with TRBJ2-2; perhaps TRBD1 as D (5 bases). V dropped 8 bases and J dropped 5 bases, with 12 bases sitting between them. Germline V gene lookup returns CDR1 SNHLY and CDR2 FYNNEI. There are 13 residues in the CDR3. CDR3 protein: CASERTRTGELFF. The CDR3 DNA reads as TGTGCCAGCGAGAGGACACGTACCGGGGAGCTGTTTTTT.

The J gene is TRBJ2-7, the V gene TRBV10-3; 11 nucleotides align to TRBD1. This CDR3 region has 13 residues. J lost 3 bases, V lost 8 bases, and 3 bases had no gene match. Germline CDR1 is ENHRY and CDR2 is SYGVKD. CDR3 DNA sequence: TGTGCCATCGGGACAGGGGGATACTACGAGCAGTACTTC. It is translated as CAIGTGGYYEQYF.

The rearrangement links TRBV7-8 to TRBJ2-1, with TRBD2 as a possible D gene (7 bases). This CDR3 has 14 amino acids. Trimming pared 5 bases from V and 6 bases from J, leaving 14 bases between. Germline V gene data show CDR1 as SGHVS and CDR2 as FQNEAQ. Here the CDR3 reads CASSRTAGINEQFF. The CDR3 DNA reads as TGTGCCAGCAGCAGGACAGCGGGAATCAATGAGCAGTTCTTC.

The V and J genes are TRBV10-1 and TRBJ2-7, with 10 bases fitting TRBD1. Germline assignment: CDR1 WNHNN and CDR2 SYGVQD (reference sequence). Losses at the gene ends were 2 bases for V and 4 bases for J; bases not matched to a gene: 5. This CDR3 is built from 15 residues. The CDR3 sequence is CASSEGTGAEYEQYF. In DNA, the CDR3 is TGCGCCAGCAGTGAGGGGACAGGGGCGGAGTACGAGCAGTACTTC.

The CDR3 sequence: CASREGQGTGELFF. CDR3 nucleotides: TGCGCCAGCAGGGAGGGACAGGGCACCGGGGAGCTGTTTTTT. V and J are TRBV5-1 and TRBJ2-2; 9 nucleotides align to TRBD1. J lost 4 bases, V lost 5 bases, and 3 bases had no gene match. Germline-derived CDR1 and CDR2 are SGHRS and YFSETQ. The CDR3 loop spans 14 amino acids.

The chain joins TRBV5-8 to TRBJ2-1, with TRBD2 matching 10 bases. The CDR3 has 17 amino acids. Trimming took 4 bases from V and 4 from J; bases not matched to a gene: 11. Germline V gives CDR1 SGHTS, CDR2 YDEGEE. CDR3 DNA: TGTGCCAGCAGCCCCGCCCTCACTAGCGGGACTTACAATGAGCAGTTCTTC. Translated: CASSPALTSGTYNEQFF.

This chain links TRBV7-2 with TRBJ1-5, with D uncertain. The CDR3 consists of 16 residues. In germline, CDR1 is SGHTA, CDR2 FQGNSA. V was cut by 4 bases and J by 2 bases, with 15 bases left in between. The CDR3 DNA reads TGTGCCAGCAGCTGGAGTGCCTTGAGCGGCAATCAGCCCCAGCATTTT. This encodes CASSWSALSGNQPQHF.

The CDR3 protein is CAWSGTGGWQFF. The CDR3 coding sequence is TGTGCCTGGAGTGGGACAGGGGGCTGGCAGTTCTTC. The J gene is TRBJ2-1, the V gene TRBV30; 11 bases are shared with TRBD1. Looked up from germline, CDR1 is GTSNPN and CDR2 is SVGIG (reference sequence). Unmatched junction bases numbered 2, after V lost 1 base and J lost 12 bases. The CDR3 extends over 12 amino acids. The variable domain in full, with the rest retrieved from reference TRBV30 and TRBJ2-1, is SQTIHQWPATLVQPVGSPLSLECTVEGTSNPNLYWYRQAAGRGLQLLFYSVGIGQISSEVPQNLSASRPQDRQFILSSKKLLLSDSGFYLCAWSGTGGWQFFGPGTRLTVL.

V usage is TRBV2 and J usage is TRBJ2-6; the D gene is possibly TRBD2 (6 bases). Germline CDR1 SNHLY, CDR2 FYNNEI. The V gene lost 6 bases and the J gene lost 0 bases, with 18 bases spanning the gap. This CDR3 comprises 18 residues. The CDR3 region has the DNA TGTGCCAGCAGGCCATTCGGCGGGGACTCCTCTGGGGCCAACGTCCTGACTTTC. Amino acid sequence: CASRPFGGDSSGANVLTF. The variable domain in full, with the rest retrieved from reference TRBV2 and TRBJ2-6, is EPEVTQTPSHQVTQMGQEVILRCVPISNHLYFYWYRQILGQKVEFLVSFYNNEISEKSEIFDDQFSVERPDGSNFTLKIRSTKLEDSAMYFCASRPFGGDSSGANVLTFGAGSRLTVL.

The CDR3 nucleotides read TGTGCCAGCAGTGATGGGCCAGCGAACACTGAAGCTTTCTTT. This codes for CASSDGPANTEAFF. This chain connects TRBV25-1 to TRBJ1-1; D remains ambiguous. This CDR3 is 14 amino acids long. V was trimmed by 3 bases and J by 1 base, leaving 9 bases between them. CDR1 is MGHDK and CDR2 is SYGVNS in the germline V gene.

The chain joins TRBV6-5 to TRBJ1-2; TRBD1 matches at 8 bases. V lost 5 bases to trimming and J lost 7 bases; unmatched junction nucleotides: 12. Germline assignment: CDR1 MNHEY and CDR2 SVGAGI. The CDR3 runs to 15 residues. This CDR3 reads CASSTIGQGWGGYTF. In DNA, the CDR3 is TGTGCCAGCAGTACTATCGGACAGGGATGGGGTGGCTACACCTTC.

This sequence joins TRBV7-9 and TRBJ2-7; D is possibly TRBD1 (6 bases). Germline V gene lookup returns CDR1 SEHNR and CDR2 FQNEAQ (reference sequence). The CDR3 is 16 residues long. The V end was cut by 5 bases, the J end by 1 base, with 18 bases between. CDR3 sequence reads: CASSRGGDGLSYEQYF. The CDR3 region has the DNA TGTGCCAGCAGCCGAGGGGGTGACGGATTGTCCTACGAGCAGTACTTC.

The chain is built from TRBV28 and TRBJ2-5; 14 nucleotides align to TRBD2. Losses at the gene ends were 5 bases for V and 1 base for J; bases not matched to a gene: 6. The CDR3 has 17 residues. The germline CDR1 and CDR2 sequences are MDHEN and SYDVKM. CDR3 DNA sequence: TGTGCCAGCAGTACGACGGGACTAGCGGGGGTCCAAGAGACCCAGTACTTC. It yields the protein CASSTTGLAGVQETQYF.

The DNA for the CDR3 is TGTGCCAGCAGCCCCGGGACAGACTATGGCTACACCTTC. Encoded protein: CASSPGTDYGYTF. The chain combines TRBV13 with TRBJ1-2; 7 nucleotides match TRBD1. CDR3 size: 13 residues. V was pared by 5 bases and J by 3 bases, with 3 bases of the junction left unmatched. Germline lookup yields CDR1 PRHDT and CDR2 FYEKMQ (reference sequence).

This chain connects TRBV11-3 to TRBJ1-1; no firm D call. The CDR3 length is 12 residues. Trimming removed 5 bases from V and 3 bases from J, with 7 bases in between. Germline lookup yields CDR1 SGHNT and CDR2 YENEEA. The CDR3 protein is CASSDGDTEAFF. The DNA of the CDR3 is TGTGCCAGCAGCGACGGGGACACTGAAGCTTTCTTT.

The chain carries TRBV7-8 and TRBJ2-2; maybe TRBD1 (5 bases). Germline V gene lookup returns CDR1 SGHVS and CDR2 FQNEAQ. The CDR3 is 15 residues long. V lost 5 bases to trimming and J lost 8 bases, with 18 bases between them. The CDR3 sequence is CASSPLGAVPGELFF. The CDR3 coding sequence is TGTGCCAGCAGCCCGCTAGGGGCTGTTCCGGGGGAGCTGTTTTTT.

CDR3 loop: CATSRDQTRGLDEQYF. The CDR3 DNA is TGTGCCACCAGCAGAGATCAAACCCGGGGACTCGACGAGCAGTACTTC. The V and J genes are TRBV15 and TRBJ2-7, with D tentatively TRBD2 (6 bases). The V end was cut by 0 bases, the J end by 5 bases, with 17 bases between. Looked up from germline, CDR1 is LNHNV and CDR2 is YYDKDF (reference sequence). The CDR3 loop spans 16 amino acids.

A remark on this clone: This sample also contains other DNA sequences that code for the same CDR3. V is TRBV15 and J is TRBJ2-3; D call uncertain. Between the trimmed V and J ends, which lost 1 base and 0 bases, there was a span of 8 bases. This CDR3 comprises 15 residues. The V gene's germline CDR1 is LNHNV and CDR2 YYDKDF (reference sequence). CDR3 sequence: CATSRVAPSTDTQYF. The CDR3 DNA is TGTGCCACCAGCAGAGTGGCACCTAGCACAGATACGCAGTATTTT.

The chain has TRBV28 and TRBJ2-5, with D possibly matching TRBD1 (6 bases). TRBJ2-7 matches the DNA end more closely, so the J call is doubtful. CDR1 and CDR2 from the germline V gene are MDHEN and SYDVKM. This CDR3 is 13 amino acids long. The CDR3 DNA reads TGTGCCAGCAGCCCGGGACAAACACACGAGCAGTACTTC. Translating it yields CASSPGQTHEQYF.